This T cell receptor beta chain appears in the sequencing data of a study of siplizumab effects on memory and regulatory T cells. Comment on this clone: What it binds is not known.

Assay: immunoSEQ multiplex PCR; the TCRdb copy retains only in-frame clones and omits some. The table records some 97,000 clones, 92% of them present only once. Study-wide results and limits: For mappable alloreactive CD4+ clones, the mean Treg-derived fraction was nearly 70% with siplizumab and 26.9% in controls. Only a minor fraction of alloreactive clones mapped to unstimulated subsets. Unstimulated naive T cells seemed to show more diversity than memory cells did, and they also seemed to be among the major contributors to the alloresponse.

The sequenced sample was Tregs sorted from blood. This clonotype was obtained from a human donor in good health.

CDR3 DNA sequence: TGTGCCAGCAGCCCACCCGATAAGACAGGCACCGGCTACACCTTC. It specifies CASSPPDKTGTGYTF. The genes are TRBV6-1 and TRBJ1-2; TRBD1 is a possible D gene (6 bases). The ends were cut back, 6 bases at V and 8 bases at J, with 22 bases in the middle. The CDR3 covers 15 residues. The germline CDR1 and CDR2 sequences are MNHNS and SASEGT.